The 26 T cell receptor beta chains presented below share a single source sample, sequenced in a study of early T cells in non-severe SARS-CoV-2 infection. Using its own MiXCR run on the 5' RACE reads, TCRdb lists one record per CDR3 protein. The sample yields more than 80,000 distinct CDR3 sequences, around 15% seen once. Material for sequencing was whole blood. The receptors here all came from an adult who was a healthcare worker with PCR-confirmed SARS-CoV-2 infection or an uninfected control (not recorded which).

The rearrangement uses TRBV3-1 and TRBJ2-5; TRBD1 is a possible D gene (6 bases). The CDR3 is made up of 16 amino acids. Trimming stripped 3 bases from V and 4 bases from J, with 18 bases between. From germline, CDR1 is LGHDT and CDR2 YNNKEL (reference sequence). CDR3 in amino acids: CASSQAGTPPRETQYF. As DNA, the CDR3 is TGTGCCAGCAGCCAGGCCGGGACACCTCCCAGAGAGACCCAGTACTTC.

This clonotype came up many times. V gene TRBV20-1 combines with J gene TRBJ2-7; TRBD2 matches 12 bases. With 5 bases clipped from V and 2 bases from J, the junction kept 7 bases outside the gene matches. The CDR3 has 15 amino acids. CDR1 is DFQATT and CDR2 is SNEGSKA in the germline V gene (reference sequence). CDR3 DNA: TGCAGTGCTCCTCAACTAGCGGGAGGAACCTACGAGCAGTACTTC. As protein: CSAPQLAGGTYEQYF.

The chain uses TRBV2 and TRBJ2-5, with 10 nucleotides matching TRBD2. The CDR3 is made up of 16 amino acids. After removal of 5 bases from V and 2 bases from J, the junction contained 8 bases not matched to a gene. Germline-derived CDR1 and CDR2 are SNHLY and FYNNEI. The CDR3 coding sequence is TGTGCCAGCAGTTCAGCCGGGACTAGCGAACAAGAGACCCAGTACTTC. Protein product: CASSSAGTSEQETQYF.

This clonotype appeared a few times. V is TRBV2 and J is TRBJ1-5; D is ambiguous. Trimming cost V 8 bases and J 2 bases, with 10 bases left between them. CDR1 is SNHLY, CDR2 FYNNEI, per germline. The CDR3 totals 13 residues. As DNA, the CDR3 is TGTGCCAGCCAAGGTGGGGGCAATCAGCCCCAGCATTTT. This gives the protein CASQGGGNQPQHF.

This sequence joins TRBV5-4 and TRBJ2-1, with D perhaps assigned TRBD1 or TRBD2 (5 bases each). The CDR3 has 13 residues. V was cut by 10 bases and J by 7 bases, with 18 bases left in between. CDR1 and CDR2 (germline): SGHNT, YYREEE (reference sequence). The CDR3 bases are TGTGCCGGGGGAGAGGGGCTAAGGAATGAGCAGTTCTTC. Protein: CAGGEGLRNEQFF.

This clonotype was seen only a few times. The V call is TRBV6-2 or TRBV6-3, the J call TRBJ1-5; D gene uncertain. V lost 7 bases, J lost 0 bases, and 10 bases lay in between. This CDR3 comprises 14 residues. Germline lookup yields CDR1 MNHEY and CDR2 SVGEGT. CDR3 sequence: CASKSTGSNQPQHF. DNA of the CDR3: TGTGCCAGCAAGTCCACGGGTAGCAATCAGCCCCAGCATTTT.

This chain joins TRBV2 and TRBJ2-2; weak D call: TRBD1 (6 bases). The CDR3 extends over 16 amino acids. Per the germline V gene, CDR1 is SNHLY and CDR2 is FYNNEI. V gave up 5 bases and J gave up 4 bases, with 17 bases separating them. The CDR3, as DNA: TGTGCCAGCAGTCCCTCCGGGACAAGAGCCACCGGGGAGCTGTTTTTT. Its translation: CASSPSGTRATGELFF.

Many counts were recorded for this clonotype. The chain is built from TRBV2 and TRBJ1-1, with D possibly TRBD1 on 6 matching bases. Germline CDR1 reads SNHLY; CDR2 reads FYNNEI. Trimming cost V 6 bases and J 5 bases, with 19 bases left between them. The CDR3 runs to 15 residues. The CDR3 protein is CASSADGGRRTEAFF. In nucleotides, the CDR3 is TGTGCCAGCAGCGCGGATGGGGGGCGCAGGACTGAAGCTTTCTTT.

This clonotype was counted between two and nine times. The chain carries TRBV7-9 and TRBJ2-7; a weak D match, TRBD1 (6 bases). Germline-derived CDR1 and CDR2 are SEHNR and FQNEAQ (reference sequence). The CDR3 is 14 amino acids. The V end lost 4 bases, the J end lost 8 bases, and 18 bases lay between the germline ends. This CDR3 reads CASSSGGSVAKQYF. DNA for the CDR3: TGTGCCAGCAGCTCTGGGGGCTCCGTGGCGAAGCAGTACTTC. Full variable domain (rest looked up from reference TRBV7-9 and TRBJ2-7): DTGVSQNPRHKITKRGQNVTFRCDPISEHNRLYWYRQTLGQGPEFLTYFQNEAQLEKSRLLSDRFSAERPKGSFSTLEIQRTEQGDSAMYLCASSSGGSVAKQYFGPGTRLTVT.

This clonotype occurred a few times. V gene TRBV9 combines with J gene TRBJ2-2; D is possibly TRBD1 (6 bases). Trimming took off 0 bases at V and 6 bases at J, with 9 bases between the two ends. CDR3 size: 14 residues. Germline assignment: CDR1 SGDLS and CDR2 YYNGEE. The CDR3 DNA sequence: TGTGCCAGCAGCGTAGATACAGGGCCCGGGGAGCTGTTTTTT. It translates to CASSVDTGPGELFF.

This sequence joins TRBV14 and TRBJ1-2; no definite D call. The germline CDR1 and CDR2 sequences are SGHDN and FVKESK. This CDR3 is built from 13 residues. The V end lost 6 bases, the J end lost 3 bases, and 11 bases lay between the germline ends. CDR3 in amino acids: CASRDHGDYGYTF. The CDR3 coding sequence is TGTGCCAGCAGGGATCATGGGGACTATGGCTACACCTTC. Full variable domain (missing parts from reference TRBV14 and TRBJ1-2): EAGVTQFPSHSVIEKGQTVTLRCDPISGHDNLYWYRRVMGKEIKFLLHFVKESKQDESGMPNNRFLAERTGGTYSTLKVQPAELEDSGVYFCASRDHGDYGYTFGSGTRLTVV.

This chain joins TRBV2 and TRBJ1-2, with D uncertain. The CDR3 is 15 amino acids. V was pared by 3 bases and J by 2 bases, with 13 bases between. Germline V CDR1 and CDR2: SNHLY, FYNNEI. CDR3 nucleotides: TGTGCCAGCAGTGACCAGAGAGCATACAACTATGGCTACACCTTC. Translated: CASSDQRAYNYGYTF.

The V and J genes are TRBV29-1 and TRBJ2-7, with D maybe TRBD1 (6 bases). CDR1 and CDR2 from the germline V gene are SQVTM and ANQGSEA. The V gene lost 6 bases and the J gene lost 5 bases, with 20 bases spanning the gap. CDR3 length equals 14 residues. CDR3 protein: CSVQYRDLINEQYF. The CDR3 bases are TGCAGCGTCCAGTACAGGGATTTGATAAACGAGCAGTACTTC.

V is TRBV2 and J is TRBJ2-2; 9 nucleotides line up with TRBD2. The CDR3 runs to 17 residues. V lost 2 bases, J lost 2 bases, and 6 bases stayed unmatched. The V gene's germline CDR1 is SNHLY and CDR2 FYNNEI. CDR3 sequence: CASSELAGGPNTGELFF. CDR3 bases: TGTGCCAGCAGTGAACTGGCGGGAGGGCCTAACACCGGGGAGCTGTTTTTT.

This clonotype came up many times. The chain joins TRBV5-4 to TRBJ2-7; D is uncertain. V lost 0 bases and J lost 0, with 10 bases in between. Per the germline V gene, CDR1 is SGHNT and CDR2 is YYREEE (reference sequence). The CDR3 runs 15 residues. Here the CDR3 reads CASSLGPLSSYEQYF. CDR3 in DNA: TGTGCCAGCAGCTTGGGTCCCCTTAGCTCCTACGAGCAGTACTTC. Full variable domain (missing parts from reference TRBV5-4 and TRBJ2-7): ETGVTQSPTHLIKTRGQQVTLRCSSQSGHNTVSWYQQALGQGPQFIFQYYREEENGRGNFPPRFSGLQFPNYSSELNVNALELDDSALYLCASSLGPLSSYEQYFGPGTRLTVT.

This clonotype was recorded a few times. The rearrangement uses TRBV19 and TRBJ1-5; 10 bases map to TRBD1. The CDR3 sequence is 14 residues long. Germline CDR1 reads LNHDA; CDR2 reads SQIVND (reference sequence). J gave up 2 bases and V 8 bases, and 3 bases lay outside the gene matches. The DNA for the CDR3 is TGTGCCAGTTCCGGGACAGGGGGCAATCAGCCCCAGCATTTT. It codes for CASSGTGGNQPQHF. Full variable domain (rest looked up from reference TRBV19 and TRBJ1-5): DGGITQSPKYLFRKEGQNVTLSCEQNLNHDAMYWYRQDPGQGLRLIYYSQIVNDFQKGDIAEGYSVSREKKESFPLTVTSAQKNPTAFYLCASSGTGGNQPQHFGDGTRLSIL.

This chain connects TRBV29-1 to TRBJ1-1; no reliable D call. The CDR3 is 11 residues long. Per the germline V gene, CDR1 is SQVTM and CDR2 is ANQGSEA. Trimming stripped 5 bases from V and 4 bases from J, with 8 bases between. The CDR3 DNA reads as TGCAGCGTTCCGTCGAGCACTGAAGCTTTCTTT. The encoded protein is CSVPSSTEAFF.

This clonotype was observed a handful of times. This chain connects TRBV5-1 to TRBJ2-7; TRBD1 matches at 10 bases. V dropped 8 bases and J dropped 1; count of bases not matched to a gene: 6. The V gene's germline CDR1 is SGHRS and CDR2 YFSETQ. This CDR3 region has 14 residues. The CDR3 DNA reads TGCGCCAGGGGCTGGACAGGGGGATCCTACGAGCAGTACTTC. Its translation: CARGWTGGSYEQYF. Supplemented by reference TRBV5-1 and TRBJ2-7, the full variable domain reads KAGVTQTPRYLIKTRGQQVTLSCSPISGHRSVSWYQQTPGQGLQFLFEYFSETQRNKGNFPGRFSGRQFSNSRSEMNVSTLELGDSALYLCARGWTGGSYEQYFGPGTRLTVT.

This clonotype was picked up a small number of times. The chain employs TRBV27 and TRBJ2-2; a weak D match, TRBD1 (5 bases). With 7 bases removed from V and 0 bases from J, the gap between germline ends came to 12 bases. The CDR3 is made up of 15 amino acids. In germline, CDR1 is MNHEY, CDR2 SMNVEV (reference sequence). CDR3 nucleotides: TGTGCCAGCACCGCAGGGTTCGCGAACACCGGGGAGCTGTTTTTT. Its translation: CASTAGFANTGELFF.

This CDR3 reads CASSLGWTSDYNEQFF. In nucleotides, the CDR3 is TGTGCCAGCAGCTTAGGGTGGACTAGCGATTACAATGAGCAGTTCTTC. This chain joins TRBV7-9 and TRBJ2-1, with 9 bases aligning to TRBD2. CDR3 length equals 16 residues. CDR1 SEHNR and CDR2 FQNEAQ come from the germline V gene (reference sequence). The trim removed 1 base at V and 4 bases at J, leaving 5 bases unmatched. The full variable domain, in which reference TRBV7-9 and TRBJ2-1 provide the parts outside the CDR3, is DTGVSQNPRHKITKRGQNVTFRCDPISEHNRLYWYRQTLGQGPEFLTYFQNEAQLEKSRLLSDRFSAERPKGSFSTLEIQRTEQGDSAMYLCASSLGWTSDYNEQFFGPGTRLTVL.

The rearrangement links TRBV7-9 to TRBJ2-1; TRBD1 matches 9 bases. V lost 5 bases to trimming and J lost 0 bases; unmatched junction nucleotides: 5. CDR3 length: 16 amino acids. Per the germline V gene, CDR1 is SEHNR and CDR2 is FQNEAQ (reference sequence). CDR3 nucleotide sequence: TGTGCCAGCAGCCCTGGACAGGGGATCTCCTACAATGAGCAGTTCTTC. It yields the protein CASSPGQGISYNEQFF. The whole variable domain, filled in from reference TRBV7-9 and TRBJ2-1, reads DTGVSQNPRHKITKRGQNVTFRCDPISEHNRLYWYRQTLGQGPEFLTYFQNEAQLEKSRLLSDRFSAERPKGSFSTLEIQRTEQGDSAMYLCASSPGQGISYNEQFFGPGTRLTVL.

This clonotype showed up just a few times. The CDR3 spells CASSLLITSGPYNEQFF. For the CDR3, the DNA is TGTGCCAGCAGCTTACTCATTACTAGCGGGCCCTACAATGAGCAGTTCTTC. The chain recombines TRBV7-9 with TRBJ2-1; the match to TRBD2 covers 9 bases. CDR1 is SEHNR and CDR2 is FQNEAQ in the germline V gene (reference sequence). V was clipped by 2 bases and J by 2 bases; unmatched bases: 7. The CDR3 sequence is 17 residues long.

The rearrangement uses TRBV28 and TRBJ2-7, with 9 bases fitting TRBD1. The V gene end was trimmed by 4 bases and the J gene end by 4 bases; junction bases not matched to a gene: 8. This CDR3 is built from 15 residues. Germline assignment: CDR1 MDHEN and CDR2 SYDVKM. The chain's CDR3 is CASSSRGQGSYEQYF. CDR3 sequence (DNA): TGTGCCAGCAGTTCCCGGGGACAGGGATCTTACGAGCAGTACTTC.

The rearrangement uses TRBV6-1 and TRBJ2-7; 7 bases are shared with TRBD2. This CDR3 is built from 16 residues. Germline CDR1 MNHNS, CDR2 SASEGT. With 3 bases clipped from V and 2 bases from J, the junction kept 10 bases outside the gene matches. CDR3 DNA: TGTGCCAGCAGTGATCCTCCTAGCGGAATCCCCTACGAGCAGTACTTC. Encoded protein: CASSDPPSGIPYEQYF.

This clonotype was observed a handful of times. The DNA of the CDR3 is TGTGCCAGTAGCGTGGTAGCGGGAGGGTACGAGCAGTACTTC. It is translated as CASSVVAGGYEQYF. The chain links TRBV19 to TRBJ2-7; 11 bases are a match to TRBD2. Trimming removed 6 bases from V and 4 bases from J; junction bases left unmatched: 5. The CDR3 runs to 14 residues. The germline CDR1 and CDR2 sequences are LNHDA and SQIVND (reference sequence).

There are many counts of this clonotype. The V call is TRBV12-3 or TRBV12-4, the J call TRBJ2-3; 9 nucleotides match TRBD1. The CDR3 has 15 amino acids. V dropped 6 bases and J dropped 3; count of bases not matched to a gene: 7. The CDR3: CASSLDRGWTDTQYF. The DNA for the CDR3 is TGTGCCAGCAGCCTGGACAGGGGATGGACAGATACGCAGTATTTT.